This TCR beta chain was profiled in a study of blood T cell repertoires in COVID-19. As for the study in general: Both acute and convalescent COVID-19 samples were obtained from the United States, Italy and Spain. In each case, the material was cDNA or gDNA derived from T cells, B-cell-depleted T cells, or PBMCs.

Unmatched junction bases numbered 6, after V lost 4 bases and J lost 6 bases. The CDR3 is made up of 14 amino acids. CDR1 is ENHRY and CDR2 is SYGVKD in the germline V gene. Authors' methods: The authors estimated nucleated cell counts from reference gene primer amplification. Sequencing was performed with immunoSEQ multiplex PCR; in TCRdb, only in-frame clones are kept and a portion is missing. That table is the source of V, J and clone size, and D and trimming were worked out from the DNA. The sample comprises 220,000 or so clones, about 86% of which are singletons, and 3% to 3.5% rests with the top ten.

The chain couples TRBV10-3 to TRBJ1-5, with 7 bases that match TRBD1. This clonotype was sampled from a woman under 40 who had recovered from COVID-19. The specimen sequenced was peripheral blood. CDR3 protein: CAISGTGDGQPQHF. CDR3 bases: TGTGCCATCAGTGGAACAGGGGACGGTCAGCCCCAGCATTTT.